The T cell receptor beta chain under discussion was sequenced for a study of blood T cell repertoires in COVID-19. On the study more broadly: The study drew acute and convalescent COVID-19 samples from the United States, Italy and Spain. The cDNA or gDNA used as material had been derived from T cells, B-cell-depleted T cells, or PBMCs.

The CDR3 is 16 residues long. V was shortened by 6 bases and J by 2 bases, with 19 bases between the two germline ends. CDR1 is MDHEN, CDR2 SYDVKM, per germline. Original data processing: Using reference gene primer amplification, nucleated cell counts were estimated. Measured with immunoSEQ multiplex PCR; TCRdb has only the in-frame clones, and not every one. V and J calls and clone size are those listed in that table; D and trimming were worked out from the DNA. The sample yields approximately 100,000 clones, around 85% seen once. Sample: peripheral blood. The source is a woman aged 70-85 years with active or convalescent COVID-19. This sequence joins TRBV28 and TRBJ1-1; weak D call: TRBD1 (5 bases). CDR3 region: CASRDQGGPFNTEAFF. CDR3 sequence (DNA): TGTGCCAGCAGAGATCAGGGAGGTCCGTTTAACACTGAAGCTTTCTTT.